What follows describes a single TCR beta chain. This clone's antigen is unknown. No much larger clone exists at a distance of one base, and base qualities are not known. The sample comes from a study of blood T cell repertoires in COVID-19 (dated by TCRdb to 2018 to 2020). Regarding the complete study: The collaborator samples originated in the United States, Italy and Spain and spanned the acute and convalescent phases of COVID-19. The prospective study material was composed of cDNA or gDNA derived from T cells, B-cell-depleted T cells, or PBMCs. Deeply sampled blood TCRbeta repertoires from subjects exposed to, actively infected with, or recovered from COVID-19 were included in the dataset. The repertoires were made available in a free public database intended to serve as a resource for research on the immune response to SARS-CoV-2. The samples were drawn from two sources: the first 160 participants of the ongoing ImmuneRACE study, and 1,000 to 1,500 subjects contributed by 6 global collaborators. A de-identified subject ID, COVID-19 status, age in years and sex were almost always included in the sample metadata. Where HLA class I and class II types were available, the types were taken from metadata supplied by the sample provider, not from assay-based typing.

TCRbeta CDR3 regions were amplified from genomic DNA by means of the immunoSEQ Assay, a bias-controlled multiplex PCR. In the paper's pipeline: The number of nucleated cells in each sample was estimated by amplification of reference gene primers within the assay. To quantify the absolute abundance of each unique TCRbeta CDR3 rearrangement, sequence reads were collapsed and filtered. Productive Simpson clonality was computed per sample as the square root of Simpson's diversity index over productive rearrangements. The table was pulled from immuneACCESS by TCRdb, which kept in-frame rearrangements only. Such tables lose some clones; where checked, under half of the loss comes from unresolved V genes, and the rest has no known cause. V and J calls and clone size are copied from that table; D and trimming were computed from the DNA. Counted in this sample were roughly 250,000 clones; 84% of them appeared once. The biggest ten clones account for more than 1.5% of the sample.

A second Seattle source provided samples from volunteer blood donors who had recovered from COVID-19. The collaborating institutions used their own protocols to collect whole blood in K2EDTA tubes. For TCRbeta analysis, collaborators shipped samples as frozen whole blood, isolated PBMCs, or DNA extracted from either of those sample types. The investigation overall reported the following: The quantity of clinical and demographic metadata differed by source and by participant and was supplied without curation.

CDR1 is given as SNHLY and CDR2 as FYNNEI, both from the germline V gene. The CDR3 runs 13 amino acids, cysteine and phenylalanine included. Left in the record is the CDR3 DNA by itself, 39 bases read in frame from the first base. The junction carries 10 bases between V and J, which are trimmed by 8 bases and 0 bases respectively. This receptor was obtained from a woman aged 40 to 55 who had recovered from COVID-19. Sequencing was performed on peripheral blood. The rearrangement combines TRBV2 with TRBJ1-2; the D gene is unclear. The nucleotide sequence reads TGTGCCAGCGTGAGGGATACTAACTATGGCTACACCTTC. It translates as CASVRDTNYGYTF.